The 5 T cell receptor beta chains in this list originate from one sample, sequenced in a study of blood T cell repertoires in COVID-19. Assay: immunoSEQ multiplex PCR; the TCRdb copy retains only in-frame clones and omits some. The table shows 150,000 to 200,000 clones, with about 87% occurring only once. Sequencing was performed on peripheral blood. All receptors derive from a man aged 18-30 years with active or convalescent COVID-19.

The CDR3 sequence: CASSALSPGGNNEQFF. In DNA, the CDR3 is TGTGCCAGCAGTGCCCTCTCACCGGGAGGGAACAATGAGCAGTTCTTC. J is TRBJ2-1 and V is TRBV25-1; 8 nucleotides line up with TRBD2. After removal of 4 bases from V and 5 bases from J, the junction contained 10 bases not matched to a gene. The CDR3 is 16 residues long. In germline, CDR1 is MGHDK, CDR2 SYGVNS.

The CDR3 region is CASSEEGGSLRKQYV. The DNA for the CDR3 is TGCGCCAGCAGTGAGGAGGGAGGGTCCCTCCGGAAGCAGTACGTC. The chain links TRBV10-2 to TRBJ2-7; 7 bases map to TRBD2. Per germline, CDR1 WSHSY and CDR2 SAAADI. J gave up 8 bases and V 2 bases, and 12 bases lay outside the gene matches. The length of the CDR3 is 15 residues.

This clone has a handful of counts. This chain joins TRBV27 and TRBJ2-2; the match to TRBD1 covers 8 bases. CDR3 length: 16 residues. V lost 2 bases to trimming and J lost 4 bases; unmatched junction nucleotides: 6. Germline CDR1 MNHEY, CDR2 SMNVEV (reference sequence). The CDR3 region is CASSLGQGARTGELFF. DNA of the CDR3: TGTGCCAGCAGTTTAGGTCAGGGGGCGCGCACCGGGGAGCTGTTTTTT.

The chain uses TRBV28 and TRBJ1-6; D is possibly TRBD1 (5 bases). Trimming took off 5 bases at V and 6 bases at J, with 20 bases between the two ends. This CDR3 has 17 residues. Germline V gene sequence: CDR1 MDHEN, CDR2 SYDVKM. The CDR3 region is CASSTPAGPSFNSPLHF. The CDR3 bases are TGTGCCAGCAGTACCCCAGCGGGGCCCAGTTTTAATTCACCCCTCCACTTT. Looking up the rest from reference TRBV28 and TRBJ1-6 gives the full variable domain: DVKVTQSSRYLVKRTGEKVFLECVQDMDHENMFWYRQDPGLGLRLIYFSYDVKMKEKGDIPEGYSVSREKKERFSLILESASTNQTSMYLCASSTPAGPSFNSPLHFGNGTRLTVT.

This rearrangement joins TRBV19 to TRBJ1-1; possible D gene TRBD1, 5 bases. This CDR3 is 13 amino acids long. Deletions cut 8 bases from V and 3 bases from J, with 13 bases between. The germline CDR1 and CDR2 sequences are LNHDA and SQIVND (reference sequence). For the CDR3, the DNA is TGTGCCAGTCGGAATCTAGGGGACACTGAAGCTTTCTTT. Protein sequence: CASRNLGDTEAFF.